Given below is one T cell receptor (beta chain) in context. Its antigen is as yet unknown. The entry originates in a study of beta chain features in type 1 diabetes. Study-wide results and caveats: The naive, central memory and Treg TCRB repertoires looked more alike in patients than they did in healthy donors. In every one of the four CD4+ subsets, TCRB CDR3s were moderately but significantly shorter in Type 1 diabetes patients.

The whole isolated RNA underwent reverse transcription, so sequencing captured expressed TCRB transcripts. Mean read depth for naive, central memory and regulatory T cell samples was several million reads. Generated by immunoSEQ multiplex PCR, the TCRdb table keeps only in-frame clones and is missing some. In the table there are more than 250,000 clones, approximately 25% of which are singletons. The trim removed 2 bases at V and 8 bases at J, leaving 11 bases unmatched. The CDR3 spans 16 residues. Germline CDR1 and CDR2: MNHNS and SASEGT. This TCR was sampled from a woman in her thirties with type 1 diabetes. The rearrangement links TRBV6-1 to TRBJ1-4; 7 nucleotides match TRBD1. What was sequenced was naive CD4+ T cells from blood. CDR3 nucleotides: TGTGCCAGCAGTGAACGTGCCGGGACAGCACGGGAAAAACTGTTTTTT. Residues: CASSERAGTAREKLFF.